This T cell receptor (beta chain) emerged from a study of cytomegalovirus exposure and HLA in healthy donors. Study results and limitations: Confirmation in vitro established that a few CMV-associated chains were specific for CMV antigens.

Germline V gives CDR1 MRHNA, CDR2 SNTAGT. CDR3 size: 15 residues. V shed 3 bases and J 6 bases; nucleotides not matched to a gene: 6. Assay: immunoSEQ multiplex PCR; the TCRdb copy retains only in-frame clones and omits some. The table lists 150,000 or so clones, about four fifths of them singletons. A remark on this clone: The target antigen is unknown.

The validation cohort, a group of 120 subjects, included the donors and was separate from the roughly 700-subject first cohort. Sequenced sample: PBMCs. The receptor was isolated from a man under 40 in good health and CMV-seropositive. The V gene is TRBV6-4, the J gene TRBJ2-3, with 10 bases lining up with TRBD2. CDR3 in amino acids: CASSEASGSSDTQYF. The CDR3 DNA follows: TGTGCCAGCAGTGAGGCTAGCGGGAGTTCTGATACGCAGTATTTT.